The clone carrying this TCR beta chain was detected ten times or more. Its antigen is currently unknown. The data stem from a study of T cell repertoires in cytomegalovirus infection. The CDR3 totals 15 residues. The junction had 9 bases not matched to a gene; V was cut back by 2 bases and J by 5 bases. MiXCR, run by TCRdb on the reads, gives a single entry per CDR3 protein. Of roughly 310,000 distinct CDR3 sequences in the sample, roughly 17% were seen once. Findings and caveats of the study: Public TCR beta family frequency separated CMV-and-HLA carriers, including in an independent cohort. Dominating the ex vivo response were TCR beta clonotypes that were CMV-specific and HLA-C-restricted.

The sequence was obtained from a human donor in good health (CMV status not recorded). Some clones in this sample may be carry-over from other donors' samples. This chain uses TRBV12-3 or TRBV12-4 with TRBJ2-7; 7 bases are a match to TRBD2. The source material was PBMCs. This chain's CDR3 is CASSLSLGEGHEQYF. CDR3 DNA: TGTGCCAGCAGTTTATCCCTCGGGGAGGGCCACGAGCAGTACTTC.